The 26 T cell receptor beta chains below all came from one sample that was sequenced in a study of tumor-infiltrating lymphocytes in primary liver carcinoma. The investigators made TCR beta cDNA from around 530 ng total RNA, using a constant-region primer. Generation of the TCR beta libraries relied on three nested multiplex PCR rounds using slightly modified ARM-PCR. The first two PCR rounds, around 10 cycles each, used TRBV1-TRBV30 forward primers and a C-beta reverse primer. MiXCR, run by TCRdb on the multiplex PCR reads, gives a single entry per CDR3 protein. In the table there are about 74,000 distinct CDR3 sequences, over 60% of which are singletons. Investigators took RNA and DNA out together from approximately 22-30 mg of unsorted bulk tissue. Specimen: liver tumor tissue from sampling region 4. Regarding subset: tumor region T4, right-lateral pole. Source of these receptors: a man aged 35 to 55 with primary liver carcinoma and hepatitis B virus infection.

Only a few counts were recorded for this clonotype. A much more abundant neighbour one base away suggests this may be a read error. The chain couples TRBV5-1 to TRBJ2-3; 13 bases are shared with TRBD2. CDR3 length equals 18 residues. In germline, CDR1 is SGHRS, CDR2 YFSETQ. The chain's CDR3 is CASSLGLAGGIGTDTRYF. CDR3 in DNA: TGCGCCAGCAGCTTGGGACTAGCGGGAGGTATCGGCACAGATACGCGGTATTTT.

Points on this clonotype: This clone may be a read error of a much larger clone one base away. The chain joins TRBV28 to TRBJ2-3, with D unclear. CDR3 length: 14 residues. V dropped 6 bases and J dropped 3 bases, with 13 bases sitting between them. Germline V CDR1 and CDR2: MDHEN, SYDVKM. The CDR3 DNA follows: TGTGCCAGCAGCCCCCAGTGGTCAACAGATACGCAGTATTTT. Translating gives CASSPQWSTDTQYF.

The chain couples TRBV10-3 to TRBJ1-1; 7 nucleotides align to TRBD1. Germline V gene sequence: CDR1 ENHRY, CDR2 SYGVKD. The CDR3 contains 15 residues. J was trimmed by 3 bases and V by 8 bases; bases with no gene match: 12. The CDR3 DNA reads TGTGCCATCTCTAGAGGGACAGCCATGGACACTGAAGCTTTCTTT. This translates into CAISRGTAMDTEAFF.

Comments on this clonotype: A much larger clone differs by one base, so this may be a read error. CDR3 sequence: CTSSYASGGYNEQFF. The CDR3 DNA follows: TGTACCAGCAGTTACGCTAGCGGAGGATACAATGAGCAGTTCTTC. This chain links TRBV6-2 or TRBV6-3 with TRBJ2-1, with 7 nucleotides matching TRBD2. Per the germline V gene, CDR1 is MNHEY and CDR2 is SVGEGT. The CDR3 covers 15 residues.

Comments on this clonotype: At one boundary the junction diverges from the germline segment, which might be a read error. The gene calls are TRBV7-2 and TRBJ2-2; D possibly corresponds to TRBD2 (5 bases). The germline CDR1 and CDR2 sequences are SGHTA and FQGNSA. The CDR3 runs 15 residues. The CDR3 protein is CASSFDGVSTGELFF. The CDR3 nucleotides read TGTGCTAGCAGCTTCGACGGGGTGAGCACCGGGGAGCTGTTTTTT.

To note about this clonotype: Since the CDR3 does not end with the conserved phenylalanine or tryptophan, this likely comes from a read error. For the CDR3, the DNA is TGTGTCACGTCGACTAGCGTGGGCCTGGACGAGCAGTACCTC. This encodes CVTSTSVGLDEQYL. The rearrangement joins TRBV10-3 to TRBJ2-7; 8 bases map to TRBD2. The CDR3 is 14 residues long. Germline CDR1 reads ENHRY; CDR2 reads SYGVKD.

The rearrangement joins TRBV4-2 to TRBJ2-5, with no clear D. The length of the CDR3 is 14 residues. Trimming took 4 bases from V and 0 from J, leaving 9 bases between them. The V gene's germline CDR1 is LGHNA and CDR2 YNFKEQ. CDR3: CASSPAADQETQYF. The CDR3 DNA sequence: TGTGCCAGCAGCCCGGCGGCAGACCAAGAGACCCAGTACTTC.

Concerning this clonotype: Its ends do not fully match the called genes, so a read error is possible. The CDR3 is CASSLKGGGRVGETHYF. For the CDR3, the DNA is TGTGCCAGCAGCTTAAAGGGTGGCGGGAGAGTCGGAGAGACCCATTACTTC. The V and J genes are TRBV7-8 and TRBJ2-5, with 7 bases that match TRBD2. This CDR3 region has 17 residues. CDR1 and CDR2 from the germline V gene are SGHVS and FQNEAQ. Using reference TRBV7-8 and TRBJ2-5 for the parts outside the CDR3, the full variable domain is GAGVSQSPRYKVAKRGQDVALRCDPISGHVSLFWYQQALGQGPEFLTYFQNEAQLDKSGLPSDRFFAERPEGSVSTLKIQRTQQEDSAVYLCASSLKGGGRVGETHYFGPGTRLLVL.

This chain's CDR3 is CASSLAGWRGNEQFF. The DNA for the CDR3 is TGTGCCAGCAGCTTAGCGGGATGGCGGGGCAATGAGCAGTTCTTC. V and J are TRBV7-8 and TRBJ2-1; D is possibly TRBD2 (6 bases). Germline V gene sequence: CDR1 SGHVS, CDR2 FQNEAQ. Trimming left V 0 bases short and J 6 bases short, with 12 bases between. The CDR3 extends over 15 amino acids. The variable domain in full, with the rest retrieved from reference TRBV7-8 and TRBJ2-1, is GAGVSQSPRYKVAKRGQDVALRCDPISGHVSLFWYQQALGQGPEFLTYFQNEAQLDKSGLPSDRFFAERPEGSVSTLKIQRTQQEDSAVYLCASSLAGWRGNEQFFGPGTRLTVL.

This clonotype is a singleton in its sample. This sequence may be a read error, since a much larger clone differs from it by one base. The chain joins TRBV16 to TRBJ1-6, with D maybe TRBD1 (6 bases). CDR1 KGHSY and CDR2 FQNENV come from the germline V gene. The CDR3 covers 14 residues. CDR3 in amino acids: CTSSLQGLPSPLHF. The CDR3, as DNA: TGTACCAGCAGTCTACAGGGACTACCTTCACCCCTCCACTTT.

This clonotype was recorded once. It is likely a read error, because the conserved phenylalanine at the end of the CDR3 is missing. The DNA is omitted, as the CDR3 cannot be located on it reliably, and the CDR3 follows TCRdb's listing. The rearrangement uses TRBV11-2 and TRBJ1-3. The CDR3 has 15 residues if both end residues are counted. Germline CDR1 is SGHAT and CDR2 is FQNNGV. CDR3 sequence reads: CASSLNSASGNTIHS.

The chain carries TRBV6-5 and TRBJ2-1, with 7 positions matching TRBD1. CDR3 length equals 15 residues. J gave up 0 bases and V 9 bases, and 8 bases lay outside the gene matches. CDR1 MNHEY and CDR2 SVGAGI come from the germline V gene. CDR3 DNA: TGTGCCAGTATCAAACAGGGGAGCTCCTACAATGAGCAGTTCTTC. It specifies CASIKQGSSYNEQFF.

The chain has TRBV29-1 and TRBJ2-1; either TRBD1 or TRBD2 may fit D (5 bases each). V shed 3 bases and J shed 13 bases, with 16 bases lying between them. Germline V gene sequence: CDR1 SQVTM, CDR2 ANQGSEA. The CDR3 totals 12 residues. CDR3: CSVDRDRREQFF. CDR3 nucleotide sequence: TGCAGCGTTGACCGGGACCGGCGAGAACAGTTCTTC.

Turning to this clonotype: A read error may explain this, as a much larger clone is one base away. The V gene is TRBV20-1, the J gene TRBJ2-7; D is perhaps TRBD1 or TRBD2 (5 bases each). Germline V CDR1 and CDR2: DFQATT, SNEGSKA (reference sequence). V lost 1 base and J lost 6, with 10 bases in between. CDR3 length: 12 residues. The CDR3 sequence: CSARGGGFEQYF. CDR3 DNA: TGCAGTGCTAGAGGGGGCGGGTTCGAGCAGTACTTC.

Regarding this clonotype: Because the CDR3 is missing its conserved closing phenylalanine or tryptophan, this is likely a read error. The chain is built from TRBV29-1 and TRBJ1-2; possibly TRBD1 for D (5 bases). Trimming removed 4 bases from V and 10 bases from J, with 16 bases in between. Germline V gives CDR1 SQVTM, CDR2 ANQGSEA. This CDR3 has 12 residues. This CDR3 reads CSVAQTVDDYTL. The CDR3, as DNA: TGCAGCGTTGCCCAGACAGTAGACGACTACACCCTC.

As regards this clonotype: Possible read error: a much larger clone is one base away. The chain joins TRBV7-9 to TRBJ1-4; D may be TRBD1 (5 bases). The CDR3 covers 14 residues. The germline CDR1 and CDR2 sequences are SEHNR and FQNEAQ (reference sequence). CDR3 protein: CASSLGTTNEKLLF. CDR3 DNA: TGTGCCAGCAGCTTAGGGACAACTAATGAAAAACTGCTTTTT.

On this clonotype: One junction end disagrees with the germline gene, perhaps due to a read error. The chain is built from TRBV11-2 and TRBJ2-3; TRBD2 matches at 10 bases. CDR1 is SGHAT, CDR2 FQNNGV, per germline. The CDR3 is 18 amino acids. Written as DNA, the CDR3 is TGTACCAGCAGCTTAACTACCAGCGGGAGGGCGGAGCGAGATACGCAGTATTTT. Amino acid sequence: CTSSLTTSGRAERDTQYF.

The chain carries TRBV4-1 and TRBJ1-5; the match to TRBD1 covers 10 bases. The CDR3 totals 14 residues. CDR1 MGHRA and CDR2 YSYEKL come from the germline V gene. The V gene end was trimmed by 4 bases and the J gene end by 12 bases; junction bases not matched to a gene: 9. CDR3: CASSRGQGDQLQHF. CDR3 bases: TGCGCCAGCAGCCGCGGACAGGGGGATCAACTCCAGCATTTT.

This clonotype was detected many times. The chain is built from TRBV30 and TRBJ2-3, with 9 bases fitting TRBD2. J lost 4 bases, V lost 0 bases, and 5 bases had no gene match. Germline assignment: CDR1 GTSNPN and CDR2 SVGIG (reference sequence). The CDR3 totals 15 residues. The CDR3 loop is CAWSVGLAKADTQYF. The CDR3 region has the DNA TGTGCCTGGAGTGTAGGACTAGCGAAGGCAGATACGCAGTATTTT.

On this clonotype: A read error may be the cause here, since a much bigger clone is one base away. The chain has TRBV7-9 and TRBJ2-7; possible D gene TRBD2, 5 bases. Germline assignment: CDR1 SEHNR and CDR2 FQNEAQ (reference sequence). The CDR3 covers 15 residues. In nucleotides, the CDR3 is TGTGCCGGCAGCTACAATTTCGGGATCATCTACGAGCAGTACTTC. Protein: CAGSYNFGIIYEQYF.

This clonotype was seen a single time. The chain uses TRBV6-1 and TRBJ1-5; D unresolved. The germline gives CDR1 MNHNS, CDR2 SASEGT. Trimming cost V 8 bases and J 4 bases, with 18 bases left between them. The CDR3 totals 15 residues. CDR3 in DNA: TGTGCCAGCTGCGATTATCAGGTACCGAATCAGCCCCAGCATTTT. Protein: CASCDYQVPNQPQHF.

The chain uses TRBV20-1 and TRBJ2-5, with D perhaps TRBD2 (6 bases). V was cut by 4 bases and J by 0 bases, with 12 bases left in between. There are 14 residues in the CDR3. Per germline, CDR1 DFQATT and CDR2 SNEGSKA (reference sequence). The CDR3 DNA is TGCAGTGCTAAAGGGGCGGGGTACCAAGAGACCCAGTACTTC. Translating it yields CSAKGAGYQETQYF.

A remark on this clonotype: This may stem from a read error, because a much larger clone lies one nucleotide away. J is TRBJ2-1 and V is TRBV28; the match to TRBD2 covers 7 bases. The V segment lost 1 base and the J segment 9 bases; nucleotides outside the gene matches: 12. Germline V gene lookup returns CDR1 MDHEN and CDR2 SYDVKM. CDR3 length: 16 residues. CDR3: CASSLLGGSSDIEQFF. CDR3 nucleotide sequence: TGTGCCAGCAGTTTATTAGGCGGGAGTAGTGACATTGAGCAGTTCTTC.

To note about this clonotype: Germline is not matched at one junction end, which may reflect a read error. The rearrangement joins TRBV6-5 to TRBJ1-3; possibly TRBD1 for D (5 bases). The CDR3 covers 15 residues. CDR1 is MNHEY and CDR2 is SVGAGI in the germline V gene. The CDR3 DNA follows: TGTGCCAGCAGTTTCGGGGCCAGCCCTGGAAACACTATATATTTT. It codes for CASSFGASPGNTIYF.

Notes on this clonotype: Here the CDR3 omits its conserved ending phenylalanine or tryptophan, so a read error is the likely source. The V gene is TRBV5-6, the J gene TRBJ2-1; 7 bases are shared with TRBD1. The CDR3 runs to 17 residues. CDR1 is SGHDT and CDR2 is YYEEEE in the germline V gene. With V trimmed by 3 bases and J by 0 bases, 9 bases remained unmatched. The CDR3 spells CASSSRDSPSSYNEQFL. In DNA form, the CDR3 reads TGTGCCAGCAGCTCACGGGACAGCCCTAGCTCCTACAATGAGCAGTTCCTC.

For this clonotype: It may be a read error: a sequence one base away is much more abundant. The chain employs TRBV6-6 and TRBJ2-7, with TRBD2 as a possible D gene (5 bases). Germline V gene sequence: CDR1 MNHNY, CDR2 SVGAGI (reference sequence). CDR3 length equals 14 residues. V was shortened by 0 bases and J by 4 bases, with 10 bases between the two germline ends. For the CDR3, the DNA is TGTGCCAGCAGTTACTCGAGAGCGGAGTACGAGCAGTACTTC. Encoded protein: CASSYSRAEYEQYF.